The clone carrying this TCR beta chain came up a few times. The entry originates in a study of T-cell reconstitution after alpha-beta-depleted transplantation in children. As it was prepared, the TCRbeta library received unique molecular identifiers. TCRdb passed the PCR reads through MiXCR, listing each CDR3 protein once. This sample has about 400,000 distinct CDR3 sequences; just over 20% occur once, and the top ten carry around 4%. This clonotype was sampled from a human donor who donated a stem cell graft to a child with acute myeloid leukemia. Material: PBMCs from the stem cell graft donor, obtained from the stem cell graft.

CDR3 loop: CATSGERESGRDEQFF. The CDR3, as DNA: TGTGCCACCAGTGGGGAGCGGGAGTCGGGAAGGGATGAGCAGTTCTTC. J is TRBJ2-1 and V is TRBV24-1; 8 nucleotides line up with TRBD2. J gave up 8 bases and V 5 bases, and 13 bases lay outside the gene matches. The CDR3 runs to 16 residues. Germline CDR1 and CDR2: KGHDR and SFDVKD.